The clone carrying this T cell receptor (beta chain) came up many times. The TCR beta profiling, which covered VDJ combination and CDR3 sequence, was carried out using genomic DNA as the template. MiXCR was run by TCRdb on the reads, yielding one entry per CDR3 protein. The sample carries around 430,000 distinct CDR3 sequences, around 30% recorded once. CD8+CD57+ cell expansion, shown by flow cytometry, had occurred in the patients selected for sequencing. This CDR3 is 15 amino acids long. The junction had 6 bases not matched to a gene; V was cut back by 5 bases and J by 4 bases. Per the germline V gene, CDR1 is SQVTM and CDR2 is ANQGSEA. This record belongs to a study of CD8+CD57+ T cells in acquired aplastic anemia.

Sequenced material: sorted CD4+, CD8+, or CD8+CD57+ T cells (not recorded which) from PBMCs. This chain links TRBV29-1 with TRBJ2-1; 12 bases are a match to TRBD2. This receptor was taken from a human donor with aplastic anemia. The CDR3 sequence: CSVIKTSGGYNEQFF. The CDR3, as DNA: TGCAGCGTTATCAAGACTAGCGGGGGTTACAATGAGCAGTTCTTC.